These T cell receptor beta chains were read from a single sample in a study of cytomegalovirus exposure and HLA in healthy donors. Measured with immunoSEQ multiplex PCR; TCRdb has only the in-frame clones, and not every one. The repertoire holds approximately 100,000 clones, with over 60% as singletons. Sequences were obtained from PBMCs. Source of these receptors: a female donor in good health and CMV-seronegative. The CDR3 runs from the conserved cysteine through the conserved F or W. The D gene is left open where the match is weak. Clone size is given for some rows only: seen once, a few or many times, or a class if the clone is expanded.

j_gene,v_gene,d_gene,abundance,CDR3aa,CDR3nt
TRBJ2-7,TRBV19,.,.,CASSTTGQLYEQYF,TGTGCCAGTAGTACCACAGGACAGCTCTACGAGCAGTACTTC
TRBJ1-4,TRBV5-1,.,.,CASSSDGGNEKLFF,TGCGCCAGCAGCTCAGACGGAGGTAATGAAAAACTGTTTTTT
TRBJ2-2,TRBV5-5,TRBD2,.,CASSLPAGPTGELFF,TGTGCCAGCAGCTTGCCAGCGGGGCCCACCGGGGAGCTGTTTTTT
TRBJ2-2,TRBV21-1,.,.,CASRPAGNTGELFF,TGTGCCAGCCGTCCGGCGGGGAACACCGGGGAGCTGTTTTTT
TRBJ1-6,TRBV5-1,TRBD1,.,CASSSDRGYSPLHF,TGCGCCAGCAGCTCGGACAGGGGGTATTCACCCCTCCACTTT
TRBJ2-3,TRBV5-4,TRBD2,.,CASSHGGAGTDTQYF,TGTGCCAGCAGCCACGGGGGGGCAGGCACAGATACGCAGTATTTT
TRBJ2-5,TRBV30,TRBD1,once,CAWSGQGTQYF,TGTGCCTGGAGTGGACAGGGCACGCAGTACTTC
TRBJ1-5,TRBV6-6,TRBD1,.,CASRDREEGNQPQHF,TGTGCCAGCAGGGACAGGGAGGAAGGCAATCAGCCCCAGCATTTT
TRBJ2-1,TRBV7-9,TRBD2,.,CASSLASGGAVRYNEQFF,TGTGCCAGCAGCTTAGCTAGCGGGGGGGCTGTCAGGTACAATGAGCAGTTCTTC
TRBJ1-4,TRBV5-1,.,.,CASSPAGGESQGKLFF,TGCGCCAGCAGCCCGGCGGGAGGGGAGAGTCAGGGAAAACTGTTTTTT
TRBJ1-3,TRBV29-1,.,.,CSAQFWESGGNTIYF,TGCAGCGCACAATTCTGGGAGTCTGGTGGAAACACCATATATTTT
TRBJ1-1,TRBV6-1,.,.,CASSEGRVGDTEAFF,TGTGCCAGCAGTGAAGGGCGGGTCGGGGACACTGAAGCTTTCTTT
TRBJ1-6,TRBV30,TRBD1,.,CAATGDYNSPLHF,TGTGCCGCGACAGGGGATTATAATTCACCCCTCCACTTT
TRBJ2-7,TRBV5-8,.,.,CASSSRTAGPYEQYF,TGTGCCAGCAGCTCACGGACAGCCGGGCCCTACGAGCAGTACTTC
TRBJ2-7,TRBV27,.,many,CASSSNLYEQYF,TGTGCCAGCAGTTCGAACCTATACGAGCAGTACTTC
TRBJ1-2,TRBV2,.,.,CASKSRERELGYTF,TGTGCCAGCAAGTCCCGTGAGAGAGAATTGGGCTACACCTTC
TRBJ2-7,TRBV5-1,TRBD1,.,CASSYTGTDTYEQYF,TGCGCCAGCAGCTACACCGGGACAGACACCTACGAGCAGTACTTC
TRBJ2-1,TRBV6-5,TRBD2,.,CASSRLAGNNEQFF,TGTGCCAGCAGTCGACTAGCGGGGAACAATGAGCAGTTCTTC
TRBJ1-4,TRBV7-2,TRBD1,.,CASSLRQGNEKLFF,TGTGCCAGCAGCTTAAGACAGGGGAATGAAAAACTGTTTTTT
TRBJ2-3,TRBV10-3,.,.,CAISVEDTDTQYF,TGTGCCATCAGTGTGGAGGATACAGATACGCAGTATTTT
TRBJ2-7,TRBV10-3,.,.,CAISANNSITRNSYEQYF,TGTGCCATCAGTGCGAATAACAGTATCACGAGAAATTCCTACGAGCAGTACTTC
TRBJ1-1,TRBV7-9,TRBD1,.,CASSLRQGPTEAFF,TGTGCCAGCAGCTTAAGACAGGGGCCCACTGAAGCTTTCTTT
TRBJ1-6,TRBV19,.,once,CASSIASGGVSDSPLHF,TGTGCCAGTAGTATCGCCTCGGGGGGTGTGTCGGACTCACCCCTCCACTTT
TRBJ1-2,TRBV6-6,TRBD1,few,CASSPTGDYGYTF,TGTGCCAGCAGTCCCACAGGGGACTATGGCTACACCTTC
TRBJ2-4,TRBV11-2,.,once,CASEGLGGAAGAKNIQYF,TGTGCCAGTGAGGGGCTAGGGGGGGCGGCCGGAGCCAAAAACATTCAGTACTTC
TRBJ2-7,TRBV5-1,.,.,CASSFPTGHSYEQYF,TGCGCCAGCAGCTTCCCTACAGGTCACTCCTACGAGCAGTACTTC
TRBJ2-3,TRBV2,.,.,CASSGYPSTDTQYF,TGTGCCAGCAGCGGTTACCCTAGCACAGATACGCAGTATTTT
TRBJ2-2,TRBV7-3,TRBD2,once,CASSFSSGNTGELFF,TGTGCCAGCAGCTTTTCTAGCGGGAACACCGGGGAGCTGTTTTTT
TRBJ2-7,TRBV27,TRBD2,.,CASRQRGVFYEQYF,TGTGCCAGCAGACAGCGGGGGGTGTTCTACGAGCAGTACTTC
TRBJ2-5,TRBV7-3,TRBD2,.,CASSPGGYQETQYF,TGTGCCAGCAGCCCCGGGGGGTACCAAGAGACCCAGTACTTC
TRBJ1-2,TRBV6-6,.,.,CASSYQGGYGYTF,TGTGCCAGCAGTTATCAGGGTGGCTATGGCTACACCTTC
TRBJ2-5,TRBV5-5,TRBD1,.,CASSSGQGMAWETQYF,TGTGCCAGCAGCTCCGGACAGGGGATGGCTTGGGAGACCCAGTACTTC
TRBJ2-4,TRBV5-1,TRBD2,.,CASSLVAGGAGRGNIQYF,TGCGCCAGCAGCTTGGTAGCGGGGGGGGCCGGGCGCGGAAACATTCAGTACTTC
TRBJ2-7,TRBV4-1,TRBD1,.,CASSQTGESYEQYF,TGCGCCAGCAGCCAGACAGGGGAAAGCTACGAGCAGTACTTC
TRBJ2-7,TRBV7-8,.,.,CASSLEGGGASYEQYF,TGTGCCAGCAGCTTAGAGGGTGGAGGGGCCTCCTACGAGCAGTACTTC
TRBJ2-5,TRBV29-1,.,.,CSASMRVGETQYF,TGCAGCGCTTCCATGAGGGTTGGAGAGACCCAGTACTTC
TRBJ2-7,TRBV29-1,TRBD2,.,CSVRGEAYEQYF,TGCAGCGTTCGGGGGGAGGCCTACGAGCAGTACTTC
TRBJ2-7,TRBV4-1,.,.,CASSKQGIGYEQYF,TGCGCCAGCAGTAAACAGGGTATTGGCTACGAGCAGTACTTC
TRBJ2-1,TRBV7-7,TRBD2,.,CASSPGTSGGINEQFF,TGTGCTAGCAGCCCAGGGACTAGCGGGGGAATCAATGAGCAGTTCTTC
TRBJ2-7,TRBV7-9,.,.,CSSSIDSYEQYF,TGTTCCAGCAGCATAGACAGCTACGAGCAGTACTTC